This TCR beta chain emerged from a study of Ad26.COV2.S vaccination and SARS-CoV-2 variants. Generated by immunoSEQ multiplex PCR, the TCRdb table keeps only in-frame clones and is missing some. The sample has roughly 400,000 clones, around 89% seen once. Overall study results and limits: Vaccine recipients surpassed placebo recipients in spike-specific TCR breadth.

Remarks on this clone: Its antigen is still unknown.

The CDR3 is 14 residues long. The V and J ends lost 7 bases and 5 bases, in that order; junction bases with no gene match: 7. Germline CDR1 SGDLS, CDR2 YYNGEE. Regarding treatment: around 19 received Ad26.COV2.S at low or high dose, single or two shots; about five received placebo; per-sample allocation not given. Day 63 after the first injection of vaccine or placebo was the sampling time. The TCR was taken from a person aged 18-65 years who received the Ad26.COV2.S COVID-19 vaccine or a placebo. The chain uses TRBV9 and TRBJ2-2; 8 nucleotides match TRBD2. The starting material was peripheral blood, obtained in a trial of Ad26.COV2.S vaccine versus placebo. This CDR3 is CASQGAGVTGELFF. The CDR3 region has the DNA TGTGCCAGCCAGGGAGCGGGAGTGACCGGGGAGCTGTTTTTT.